This section outlines one T cell receptor (beta chain) sequence together with its context. This CDR3 is built from 16 residues. The ends were cut back, 0 bases at V and 0 bases at J, with 7 bases in the middle. Germline V gene data show CDR1 as SGHRS and CDR2 as YFSETQ. The data were taken from a study of T-cell reconstitution after alpha-beta-depleted transplantation in children. Molecular barcoding with unique molecular identifiers was used for the TCRbeta library. TCRdb processed the PCR reads anew with MiXCR; each CDR3 protein has one entry. The sample contains more than 450,000 distinct CDR3 sequences, approximately 16% of which appear only once.

Sample: PBMCs from the stem cell graft donor, taken from the stem cell graft. The chain joins TRBV5-1 to TRBJ2-6, with D tentatively TRBD2 (6 bases). This TCR derives from a human donor who donated a stem cell graft to a child with acute lymphoblastic leukemia. The CDR3 DNA reads as TGCGCCAGCAGCTTGGCGGGAGACTCTGGGGCCAACGTCCTGACTTTC. This translates into CASSLAGDSGANVLTF.